The present T cell receptor beta chain was sequenced within a study of identical twins. Broader study findings: Partial confounding of zero-insertion analyses by invariant MAIT and iNKT cells was possible. Among monozygotic twins, out-of-frame TCR alpha sharing exceeded what models predicted.

Each CDR3 protein is one row after TCRdb ran MiXCR on the 5' RACE reads. The sample records a few hundred thousand distinct CDR3 sequences, 14% being singletons. This clonotype was recorded a few times. What it binds is not known. V was clipped by 8 bases and J by 5 bases, with 16 bases between them. CDR3 length equals 13 residues. The same data also contributed to another study, on yellow fever vaccine responses in identical twins. As that study records: Vaccine-induced T cell responses in twins were reportedly observed to appear partly convergent, partly personalized.

Sequencing input: CD4+ T cells sorted from blood. This clonotype was sampled from a woman younger than 30 in good health. The rearrangement joins TRBV12-3 or TRBV12-4 to TRBJ2-7; D remains ambiguous. The chain's CDR3 is CASANGQKDEQYF. The CDR3 coding sequence is TGTGCCAGCGCGAATGGGCAGAAAGACGAGCAGTACTTC.